This TCR beta chain emerged from a study of response to subunit inactivated influenza vaccine. Findings of the study overall: Authors suggested seasonal influenza vaccinations each recruit few new T cells.

There are a few counts of this clonotype. Its target is unknown. The length of the CDR3 is 12 residues. V lost 7 bases, J lost 4 bases, and 4 bases stayed unmatched. Germline V lookup: CDR1 SGHTA, CDR2 FQGNSA. TCRdb processed the RT-PCR reads anew with MiXCR; each CDR3 protein has one entry. Of roughly 760,000 distinct CDR3 sequences listed, approximately 22% are singletons. Specimen: PBMCs from blood, collected more than 4 days after vaccination. The sequence was collected from a man over 45 who received an inactivated influenza vaccine. The chain couples TRBV7-2 to TRBJ2-7, with 7 positions matching TRBD2. CDR3 protein: CASMGRAYEQYF. CDR3 nucleotide sequence: TGTGCCAGCATGGGGAGGGCTTACGAGCAGTACTTC. Full variable domain (rest looked up from reference TRBV7-2 and TRBJ2-7): GAGVSQSPSNKVTEKGKDVELRCDPISGHTALYWYRQSLGQGLEFLIYFQGNSAPDKSGLPSDRFSAERTGGSVSTLTIQRTQQEDSAVYLCASMGRAYEQYFGPGTRLTVT.